Detailed here is one T cell receptor (beta chain). These data originate in a study of blood T cell repertoires in COVID-19. The ends lost 5 bases at V and 3 bases at J; junction bases unmatched: 6. The CDR3 runs to 15 residues. Germline CDR1 and CDR2: SGHTA and FQGTGA. Sequencing used immunoSEQ multiplex PCR; TCRdb keeps in-frame clones, though not all of them. This sample has some 450,000 clones, with approximately 89% found just once. The receptor comes from a woman aged 45 to 65 with COVID-19, enrolled during active disease. The V call is TRBV7-3, the J call TRBJ1-2; 10 bases match TRBD1. Material: peripheral blood. CDR3 sequence reads: CASSPGTGDYYGYTF. The CDR3, as DNA: TGTGCCAGCAGCCCCGGGACAGGGGATTACTATGGCTACACCTTC.